This T cell receptor (beta chain) comes out of a study of cytotoxic CD8 clonotypes in ibrutinib-treated CLL. Study-level information: The taking of response samples occurred after a median roughly 11 months of treatment, with a range of 6 to 36.

The method was immunoSEQ multiplex PCR; TCRdb's version includes in-frame clones alone and lacks a portion of them. This sample has approximately 130,000 clones; around four fifths occur once, and the top ten carry 3% to 4%. This clone was seen a few times. Per germline, CDR1 SEHNR and CDR2 FQNEAQ (reference sequence). V was pared by 4 bases and J by 5 bases, with 13 bases of the junction left unmatched. This CDR3 has 18 residues. Here the sequenced sample was PBMCs, taken after 24 months of ibrutinib treatment. This TCR derives from a human donor with chronic lymphocytic leukemia. This chain links TRBV7-9 with TRBJ2-3; TRBD1 aligns across 12 bases. The CDR3 nucleotides are TGTGCCAGCAGCTCACTTCCGAGGGGACAGGGGGCTGGAGATACGCAGTATTTT. Translation gives CASSSLPRGQGAGDTQYF.